Sequencing of this T cell receptor (beta chain) was carried out in a study of shared clonotypes between healthy human individuals. The protocol was immunoSEQ multiplex PCR, while the TCRdb copy is restricted to in-frame clones and leaves out a portion. The profile shows about 380,000 clones, about 96% of them singletons. The CDR3 is 14 residues long. The germline V and J ends were trimmed by 2 bases and 1 base, with 9 bases remaining between them. Germline CDR1 and CDR2: MNHNS and SASEGT. This clone was seen just once. The receptor was derived from a man aged 25-45 years in good health. The chain uses TRBV6-1 and TRBJ2-7, with D possibly matching TRBD1 (5 bases). The sample consisted of memory CD8+ T cells sorted from blood. Subset described: CD45RO+ cells pooled with CCR7-negative TemRA cells. This CDR3 reads CASSEKRGSYEQYF. The DNA for the CDR3 is TGTGCCAGCAGTGAAAAAAGGGGTTCCTACGAGCAGTACTTC.